This entry lists 26 T cell receptor beta chains sequenced from one sample in a study of blood T cell repertoires in COVID-19. Here immunoSEQ multiplex PCR was the method, and the copy in TCRdb shows in-frame clones only, minus some. This sample yields 47,000 or so clones, of which roughly 79% are seen a single time; about 22% belongs to the top ten. The material sequenced was peripheral blood. These receptors were obtained from a woman older than 75 with COVID-19, enrolled during active disease.

V usage is TRBV9 and J usage is TRBJ2-5; D is possibly TRBD2 (5 bases). V lost 7 bases, J lost 4 bases, and 8 bases lay in between. The CDR3 spans 11 residues. CDR1 and CDR2 from the germline V gene are SGDLS and YYNGEE. The CDR3 region has the DNA TGTGCCAGCGGTGAGGGAGAGACCCAGTACTTC. Protein: CASGEGETQYF.

CDR3 in DNA: TGTGCCAGCAGCTCGGGCCTAGCGGGCCAGTTCTTC. As protein: CASSSGLAGQFF. The rearrangement uses TRBV11-3 and TRBJ2-1; 8 nucleotides line up with TRBD2. This CDR3 spans 12 amino acids. Trimming at V came to 4 bases and at J to 13 bases, leaving 6 bases not matched to a gene. Looked up from germline, CDR1 is SGHNT and CDR2 is YENEEA.

The table lists this clone with a few counts. The chain has TRBV10-3 and TRBJ1-6; 7 nucleotides line up with TRBD1. V lost 5 bases, J lost 7 bases, and 5 bases stayed unmatched. This CDR3 is 14 amino acids long. The V gene's germline CDR1 is ENHRY and CDR2 SYGVKD. In nucleotides, the CDR3 is TGTGCCATCAGTCCGGGACAGAAAAATTCACCCCTCCACTTT. This translates into CAISPGQKNSPLHF.

The V call is TRBV5-1, the J call TRBJ1-2; possible D gene TRBD1, 6 bases. Germline CDR1 SGHRS, CDR2 YFSETQ. The CDR3 extends over 14 amino acids. V was cut by 4 bases and J by 2 bases, with 12 bases left in between. DNA for the CDR3: TGCGCCAGCAGCGACTGGGGACACAACTATGGCTACACCTTC. It translates to CASSDWGHNYGYTF.

J is TRBJ2-1 and V is TRBV11-2; D possibly corresponds to TRBD2 (6 bases). Deletions cut 1 base from V and 2 bases from J, with 15 bases between. CDR3 length equals 17 residues. Germline V gene sequence: CDR1 SGHAT, CDR2 FQNNGV. This CDR3 is CASSLGLALSPYNEQFF. The DNA for the CDR3 is TGTGCCAGCAGCTTAGGGCTAGCGCTTAGCCCCTACAATGAGCAGTTCTTC.

The V call is TRBV5-1, the J call TRBJ1-1; D is possibly TRBD1 (5 bases). V gave up 3 bases and J gave up 0 bases, with 9 bases separating them. Germline CDR1 reads SGHRS; CDR2 reads YFSETQ. The CDR3 runs 14 residues. CDR3 sequence (DNA): TGCGCCAGCAGCTCGGGACTTTTGAACACTGAAGCTTTCTTT. Translating gives CASSSGLLNTEAFF.

The chain has TRBV19 and TRBJ1-2; D remains ambiguous. The ends were cut back, 3 bases at V and 0 bases at J, with 17 bases in the middle. Per germline, CDR1 LNHDA and CDR2 SQIVND (reference sequence). The CDR3 contains 17 residues. The CDR3 region is CASSIGGSPFSNYGYTF. The CDR3 nucleotides are TGTGCCAGTAGTATTGGTGGCTCCCCTTTCTCTAACTATGGCTACACCTTC.

In DNA, the CDR3 is TGTGCCAGCAGCTTAAGCCAGGGGTCGGTAGATACGCAGTATTTT. This gives the protein CASSLSQGSVDTQYF. The rearrangement links TRBV11-2 to TRBJ2-3; perhaps TRBD1 as D (6 bases). V lost 2 bases and J 5 bases, leaving 14 bases between the germline ends. The CDR3 contains 15 residues. Per germline, CDR1 SGHAT and CDR2 FQNNGV.

The chain carries TRBV28 and TRBJ2-5, with D tentatively TRBD1 (5 bases). The CDR3 contains 15 residues. The germline V gene encodes CDR1 MDHEN and CDR2 SYDVKM. V lost 2 bases and J lost 7, with 17 bases in between. The CDR3 DNA reads TGTGCCAGCAGTTTAGTCAGGGTCCGGGTCGGGACCCAGTACTTC. Amino acid sequence: CASSLVRVRVGTQYF.

The chain has TRBV5-1 and TRBJ1-6; D unclear. The CDR3 contains 14 residues. V lost 4 bases and J 7 bases, leaving 12 bases between the germline ends. Germline V gene lookup returns CDR1 SGHRS and CDR2 YFSETQ. The CDR3 region has the DNA TGCGCCAGCAGCCCCGGGATAGTAAATTCACCCCTCCACTTT. Amino acid sequence: CASSPGIVNSPLHF.

The chain is built from TRBV7-3 and TRBJ2-1, with 10 bases fitting TRBD2. The CDR3 totals 16 residues. The V and J ends lost 8 bases and 4 bases, in that order; junction bases with no gene match: 11. Germline V gene sequence: CDR1 SGHTA, CDR2 FQGTGA. The CDR3 DNA sequence: TGTGCCAGCGCCCTATCGAGGACTAGCGGATACAATGAGCAGTTCTTC. Translated, it gives CASALSRTSGYNEQFF.

This chain connects TRBV6-2 or TRBV6-3 to TRBJ2-2, with 8 bases lining up with TRBD2. This CDR3 is built from 16 residues. Germline V gene data show CDR1 as MNHEY and CDR2 as SVGEGT. The V segment lost 2 bases and the J segment 2 bases; nucleotides outside the gene matches: 4. CDR3 sequence: CASSYVAGRNTGELFF. The CDR3 DNA is TGTGCCAGCAGTTACGTAGCGGGAAGAAACACCGGGGAGCTGTTTTTT.

This clone was detected many times. The chain carries TRBV4-2 and TRBJ2-1, with TRBD2 matching over 8 bases. The V segment lost 4 bases and the J segment 0 bases; nucleotides outside the gene matches: 5. The CDR3 length is 16 residues. CDR1 is LGHNA and CDR2 is YNFKEQ in the germline V gene. The CDR3 DNA reads TGTGCCAGCAGCCTTATTAGCGGGAACTCCTACAATGAGCAGTTCTTC. It specifies CASSLISGNSYNEQFF.

The chain links TRBV2 to TRBJ1-6, with unresolved D. Germline values: CDR1 SNHLY, CDR2 FYNNEI. Trimming cost V 2 bases and J 9 bases, with 8 bases left between them. This CDR3 spans 13 amino acids. The CDR3 sequence is CASSETAGSPLHF. In DNA, the CDR3 is TGTGCCAGCAGTGAAACGGCGGGTTCACCCCTCCACTTT.

The V gene is TRBV9, the J gene TRBJ1-5; 8 nucleotides match TRBD1. The CDR3 has 13 amino acids. CDR1 is SGDLS, CDR2 YYNGEE, per germline. The V segment lost 4 bases and the J segment 12 bases; nucleotides outside the gene matches: 9. DNA for the CDR3: TGTGCCAGCAGCCCCCAGGGGGCAGGTGGCCAGCATTTT. Its translation is CASSPQGAGGQHF.

The chain recombines TRBV6-5 with TRBJ1-6; D not certain. The V gene's germline CDR1 is MNHEY and CDR2 SVGAGI. Trimming cost V 2 bases and J 0 bases, with 8 bases left between them. The CDR3 contains 16 residues. The CDR3 region has the DNA TGTGCCAGCAGTTACATCGGGAGCTCCTATAATTCACCCCTCCACTTT. Protein sequence: CASSYIGSSYNSPLHF.

In DNA, the CDR3 is TGTGCCAGCAGCCCCCAGTTTGAGAAGGGGAATGAGCAGTTCTTC. Translating gives CASSPQFEKGNEQFF. The chain employs TRBV7-9 and TRBJ2-1, with D possibly being TRBD1 (5 bases). The CDR3 sequence is 15 residues long. Germline V CDR1 and CDR2: SEHNR, FQNEAQ (reference sequence). Trimming took 5 bases from V and 7 from J, leaving 18 bases between them.

This clone was seen once. This chain connects TRBV18 to TRBJ2-5; D might be TRBD2 (5 bases). Germline CDR1 is KGHSH and CDR2 is LQKENI. The CDR3 is 14 residues long. V lost 3 bases and J 5 bases, leaving 13 bases between the germline ends. CDR3 bases: TGTGCCAGCTCACCGGCGGCCCCGGGGGAGACCCAGTACTTC. Its translation is CASSPAAPGETQYF.

The rearrangement links TRBV3-1 (or the pseudogene TRBV3-2) to TRBJ2-1; 10 bases map to TRBD2. CDR1 LGHDT and CDR2 YNNKEL come from the germline V gene (reference sequence). Trimming cost V 3 bases and J 7 bases; bases outside gene matches: 3. This CDR3 is 14 amino acids long. The CDR3 nucleotides are TGTGCCAGCAGCCATCTAGCGGGAGTTAATGAGCAGTTCTTC. This gives the protein CASSHLAGVNEQFF.

The genes are TRBV27 and TRBJ2-5; possible D gene TRBD1, 6 bases. Trimming shortened V by 6 bases and J by 4 bases, and 12 bases separated the two germline ends. CDR3 size: 13 residues. Germline V lookup: CDR1 MNHEY, CDR2 SMNVEV (reference sequence). The CDR3 DNA reads as TGTGCCAGCAGGGACACAGGGTCAGAGACCCAGTACTTC. Amino acids: CASRDTGSETQYF.

The V and J genes are TRBV28 and TRBJ1-1; 7 nucleotides match TRBD1. The CDR3 loop spans 13 amino acids. Losses at the gene ends were 10 bases for V and 1 base for J; bases not matched to a gene: 6. CDR1 is MDHEN and CDR2 is SYDVKM in the germline V gene. The CDR3 DNA reads TGTGCCACCTACAGGGGAGGGAACACTGAAGCTTTCTTT. Its protein product is CATYRGGNTEAFF.

The chain couples TRBV28 to TRBJ2-7; 8 nucleotides line up with TRBD1. The germline V gene encodes CDR1 MDHEN and CDR2 SYDVKM. The CDR3 loop spans 14 amino acids. V lost 7 bases to trimming and J lost 0 bases; unmatched junction nucleotides: 5. CDR3 loop: CASTRTGHSYEQYF. CDR3 DNA: TGTGCCAGCACTAGGACAGGGCACTCCTACGAGCAGTACTTC.

CDR3 sequence reads: CAWSRVNDYGYTF. In nucleotides, the CDR3 is TGTGCCTGGAGTCGAGTTAATGACTATGGCTACACCTTC. This chain links TRBV30 with TRBJ1-2; D unresolved. This CDR3 has 13 amino acids. Germline loops: CDR1 GTSNPN, CDR2 SVGIG (reference sequence). Trimming stripped 2 bases from V and 3 bases from J, with 10 bases between.

This clone was seen a handful of times. CDR3 sequence (DNA): TGTGCCAGCAGCTTAAGCTCGGGATATGGGGCCAACGTCCTGACTTTC. Translated, it gives CASSLSSGYGANVLTF. The chain is built from TRBV7-3 and TRBJ2-6, with a weak D call TRBD2 (5 bases). V shed 1 base and J shed 3 bases, with 10 bases lying between them. CDR3 length equals 16 residues. The germline V gene encodes CDR1 SGHTA and CDR2 FQGTGA.

This rearrangement joins TRBV28 to TRBJ2-5; 7 bases agree with TRBD1. There are 15 residues in the CDR3. Per the germline V gene, CDR1 is MDHEN and CDR2 is SYDVKM. Trimming at V came to 5 bases and at J to 1 base, leaving 7 bases not matched to a gene. The DNA of the CDR3 is TGTGCCAGCAGTCCCCGACAGGGTGGCCAAGAGACCCAGTACTTC. Encoded protein: CASSPRQGGQETQYF.

The CDR3 reads CASSQSGGLAGELFF. CDR3 in DNA: TGCGCCAGCAGCCAATCGGGAGGTTTAGCCGGGGAGCTGTTTTTT. This chain uses TRBV4-1 with TRBJ2-2, with 7 bases aligning to TRBD2. Germline V gene lookup returns CDR1 MGHRA and CDR2 YSYEKL. The V and J ends lost 2 bases and 6 bases, in that order; junction bases with no gene match: 6. The CDR3 has 15 residues.